The sequence of this T cell receptor (beta chain) was determined in a study of shared clonotypes between healthy human individuals. Study-level information: The study drew on a couple of women and a few men aged 18 to 49 as donors. Study findings and constraints: Clonotypes shared by all four sorted-subset donors had higher generation probabilities than non-shared clonotypes. Between a handful of donors, naive CD4 clonotypes were shared at a level of about 5%. Sampling included only blood; tissue repertoires likely differ.

Produced via immunoSEQ multiplex PCR; TCRdb's table is partial and in-frame only. Of around 720,000 clones in the sample, 73% were seen once. Of note for this clone: Antigen: not known.

This CDR3 has 13 amino acids. Germline V gene lookup returns CDR1 MNHNS and CDR2 SASEGT. The V end lost 1 base, the J end lost 6 bases, and 9 bases lay between the germline ends. Sequencing was performed on memory CD4+ T cells sorted from blood. The subset denotes: CD45RA-negative fraction. This sequence joins TRBV6-1 and TRBJ1-1; D not resolved. This clonotype was obtained from a woman in her 30s in good health. The CDR3 sequence is CASSEGPFAEAFF. DNA of the CDR3: TGTGCCAGCAGTGAAGGCCCATTTGCTGAAGCTTTCTTT.